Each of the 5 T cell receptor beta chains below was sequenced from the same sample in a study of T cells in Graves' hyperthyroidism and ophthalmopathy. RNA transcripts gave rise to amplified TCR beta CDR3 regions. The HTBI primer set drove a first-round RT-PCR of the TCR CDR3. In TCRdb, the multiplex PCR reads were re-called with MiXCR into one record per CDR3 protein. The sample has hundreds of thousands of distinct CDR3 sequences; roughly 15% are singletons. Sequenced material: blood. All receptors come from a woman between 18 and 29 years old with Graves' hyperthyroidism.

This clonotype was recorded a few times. The CDR3 DNA reads as TGTGCCAGTACCGATGACAGGGTCAATCAGCCCCAGCATTTT. Translating gives CASTDDRVNQPQHF. This rearrangement joins TRBV19 to TRBJ1-5, with 7 bases matching TRBD1. The V and J ends lost 7 bases and 3 bases, in that order; junction bases with no gene match: 6. CDR3 length: 14 residues. Per germline, CDR1 LNHDA and CDR2 SQIVND (reference sequence).

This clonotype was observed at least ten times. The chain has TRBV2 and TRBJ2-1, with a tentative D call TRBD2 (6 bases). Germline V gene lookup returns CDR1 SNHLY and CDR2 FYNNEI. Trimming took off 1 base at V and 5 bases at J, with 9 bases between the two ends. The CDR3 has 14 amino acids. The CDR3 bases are TGTGCCAGCAGTGAAGGGAGGGGTAACAATGAGCAGTTCTTC. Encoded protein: CASSEGRGNNEQFF.

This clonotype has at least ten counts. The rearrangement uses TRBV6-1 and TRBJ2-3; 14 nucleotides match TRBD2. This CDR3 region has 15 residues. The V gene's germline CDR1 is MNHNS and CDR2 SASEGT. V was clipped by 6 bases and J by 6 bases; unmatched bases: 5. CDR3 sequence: CASRGLAGGMDTQYF. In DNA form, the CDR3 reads TGTGCCAGCAGAGGACTAGCGGGGGGCATGGATACGCAGTATTTT.

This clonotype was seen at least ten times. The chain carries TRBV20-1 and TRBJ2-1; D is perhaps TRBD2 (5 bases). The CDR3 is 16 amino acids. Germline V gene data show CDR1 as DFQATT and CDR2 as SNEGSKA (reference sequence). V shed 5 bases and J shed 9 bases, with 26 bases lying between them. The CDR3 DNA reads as TGCAGTGCTGCCGACGCCTCATCGCCCGATCGGGGTGAGCAGTTCTTC. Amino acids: CSAADASSPDRGEQFF.

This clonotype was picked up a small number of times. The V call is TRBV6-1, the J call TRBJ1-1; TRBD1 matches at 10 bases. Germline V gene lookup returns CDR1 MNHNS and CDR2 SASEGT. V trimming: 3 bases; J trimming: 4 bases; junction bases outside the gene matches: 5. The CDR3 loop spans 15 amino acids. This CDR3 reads CASSDLTGGPTEAFF. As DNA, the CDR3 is TGTGCCAGCAGTGACCTGACAGGGGGCCCCACTGAAGCTTTCTTT.